This T cell receptor beta chain is drawn from a study of Ad26.COV2.S vaccination and SARS-CoV-2 variants. Study-wide points: An underestimation of total T cell responses may have resulted from the TCR breadth and depth analyses. After vaccination, reports described spike-specific CD8+ and CD4+ T cell responses as showing substantial breadth.

Germline V CDR1 and CDR2: SNHLY, FYNNEI. With 0 bases removed from V and 5 bases from J, the gap between germline ends came to 7 bases. There are 13 residues in the CDR3. Remarks on this clone: Its specificity is not known.

The treatment is: 15 to 20 received Ad26.COV2.S at low or high dose, single or two shots; 5 received placebo; per-sample allocation not given. Samples came from day 63 after the first vaccine or placebo injection. Sequencing was performed with immunoSEQ multiplex PCR; in TCRdb, only in-frame clones are kept and a portion is missing. The sample lists roughly 700,000 clones, roughly 90% occurring once. The gene calls are TRBV2 and TRBJ1-2; D not resolved. The source of this sequence is a person aged 18 to 59 who received the Ad26.COV2.S COVID-19 vaccine or a placebo. The input for sequencing was peripheral blood, taken in a trial of Ad26.COV2.S vaccine versus placebo. The CDR3 DNA reads as TGTGCCAGCAGTGAAGCGTCAGCTTATGGCTACACCTTC. Protein sequence: CASSEASAYGYTF. Supplemented by reference TRBV2 and TRBJ1-2, the full variable domain reads EPEVTQTPSHQVTQMGQEVILRCVPISNHLYFYWYRQILGQKVEFLVSFYNNEISEKSEIFDDQFSVERPDGSNFTLKIRSTKLEDSAMYFCASSEASAYGYTFGSGTRLTVV.